This T cell receptor beta chain appears in the sequencing data of a study of T cell clonality in common variable immunodeficiency. Here immunoSEQ multiplex PCR was the method, and the copy in TCRdb shows in-frame clones only, minus some. Observed in the sample are some 50,000 clones, none of them singletons. Trimming removed 0 bases at V and 2 bases at J, with 12 bases between. This CDR3 is built from 15 residues. CDR1 GTSNPN and CDR2 SVGIG come from the germline V gene (reference sequence). General study results and limits: Fewer deletions and N-nucleotide insertions were reportedly seen in common variable immunodeficiency TCR beta sequences. Compared with healthy controls, CVID subjects showed increased TCRbeta clonality, mostly in about a third. Compared with controls, CVID subjects had fewer shared TCRbeta clones.

This clone was seen repeatedly, ten times or more. What it recognizes is unknown. The CDR3 end is not reached by the read, which stops 3 residues before it; the germline J gene fills it in. Donors gave roughly 5 to 8 ml heparinized peripheral whole blood. The sequenced sample consisted of peripheral blood mononuclear cells. This rearrangement joins TRBV30 to TRBJ2-3; the D is unclear. This TCR was sampled from a person aged 18 to 75 in good health. The CDR3 DNA, read in part, is TGTGCCTGGAGTGTACAGTGGCGTTCCACAGATACG. Translated: CAWSVQWRSTDT. The whole CDR3 is CAWSVQWRSTDTQYF.